This TCR beta chain was recovered during a study of blood T cell repertoires in COVID-19. Looking at the study overall: PBMCs, B-cell-depleted T cells, or T cells were the source of the cDNA or gDNA that made up the material.

The authors' processing: Estimation of nucleated cell counts was performed using reference gene primer amplification. The data were produced by immunoSEQ multiplex PCR, yet TCRdb's version contains in-frame clones alone and is incomplete. That table furnishes V, J and clone size, whereas the DNA furnished D and trimming. The sample has about 200,000 clones; approximately 85% are singletons. The CDR3 runs 17 residues. Germline V gene sequence: CDR1 LGHNA, CDR2 YNFKEQ. V gave up 4 bases and J gave up 7 bases; unmatched junction bases: 13. The receptor was isolated from a man aged 35 to 55 who had recovered from COVID-19. The chain combines TRBV4-2 with TRBJ1-6; 7 bases line up with TRBD1. Sequenced sample: PBMCs or T cells enriched from blood (not recorded which). The CDR3 region is CASSPRGGQDINSPLHF. CDR3 coding DNA: TGTGCCAGCAGCCCCAGGGGCGGACAGGACATAAATTCACCCCTCCACTTT.